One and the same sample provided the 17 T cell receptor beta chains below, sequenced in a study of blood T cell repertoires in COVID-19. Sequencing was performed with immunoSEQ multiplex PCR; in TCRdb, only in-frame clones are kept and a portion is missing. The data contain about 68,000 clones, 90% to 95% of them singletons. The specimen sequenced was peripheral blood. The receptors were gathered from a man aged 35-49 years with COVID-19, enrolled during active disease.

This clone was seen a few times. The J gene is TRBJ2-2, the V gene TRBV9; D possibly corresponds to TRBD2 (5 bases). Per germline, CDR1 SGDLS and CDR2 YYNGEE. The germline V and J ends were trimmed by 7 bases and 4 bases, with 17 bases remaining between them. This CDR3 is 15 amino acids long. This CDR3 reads CASGGSGSPTGELFF. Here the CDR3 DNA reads TGTGCCAGCGGAGGAAGTGGAAGCCCCACCGGGGAGCTGTTTTTT.

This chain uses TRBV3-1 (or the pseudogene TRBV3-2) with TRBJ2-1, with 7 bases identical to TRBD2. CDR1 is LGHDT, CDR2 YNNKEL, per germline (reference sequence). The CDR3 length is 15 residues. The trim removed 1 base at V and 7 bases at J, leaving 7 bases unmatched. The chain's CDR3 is CASSQGGGWSNEQFF. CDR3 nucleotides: TGTGCCAGCAGCCAAGGGGGGGGATGGAGTAATGAGCAGTTCTTC.

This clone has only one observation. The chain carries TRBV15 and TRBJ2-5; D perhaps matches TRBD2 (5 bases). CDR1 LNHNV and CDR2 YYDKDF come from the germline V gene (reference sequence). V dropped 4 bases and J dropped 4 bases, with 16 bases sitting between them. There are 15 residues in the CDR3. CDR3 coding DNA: TGTGCCACCAGCAAAGGTCCCCATAGCGTAGAGACCCAGTACTTC. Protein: CATSKGPHSVETQYF. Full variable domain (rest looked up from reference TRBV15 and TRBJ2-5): DAMVIQNPRYQVTQFGKPVTLSCSQTLNHNVMYWYQQKSSQAPKLLFHYYDKDFNNEADTPDNFQSRRPNTSFCFLDIRSPGLGDTAMYLCATSKGPHSVETQYFGPGTRLLVL.

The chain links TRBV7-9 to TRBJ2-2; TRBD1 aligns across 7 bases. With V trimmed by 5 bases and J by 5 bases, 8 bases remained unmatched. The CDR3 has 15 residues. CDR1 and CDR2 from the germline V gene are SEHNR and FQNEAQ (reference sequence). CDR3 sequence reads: CASSPGTERTGELFF. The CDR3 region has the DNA TGTGCCAGCAGCCCCGGGACAGAGAGAACCGGGGAGCTGTTTTTT.

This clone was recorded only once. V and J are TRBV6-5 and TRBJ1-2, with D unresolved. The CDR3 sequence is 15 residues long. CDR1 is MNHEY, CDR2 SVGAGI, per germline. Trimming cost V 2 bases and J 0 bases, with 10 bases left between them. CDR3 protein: CASSYDYQANYGYTF. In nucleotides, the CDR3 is TGTGCCAGCAGTTACGACTATCAGGCTAACTATGGCTACACCTTC.

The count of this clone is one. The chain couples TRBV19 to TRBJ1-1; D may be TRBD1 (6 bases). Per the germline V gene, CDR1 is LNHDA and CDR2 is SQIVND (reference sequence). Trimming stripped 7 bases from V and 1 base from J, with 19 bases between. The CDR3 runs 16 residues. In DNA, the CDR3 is TGTGCCAGTAAGGGGTTGGCTCTGGGGGCGAACACTGAAGCTTTCTTT. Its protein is CASKGLALGANTEAFF.

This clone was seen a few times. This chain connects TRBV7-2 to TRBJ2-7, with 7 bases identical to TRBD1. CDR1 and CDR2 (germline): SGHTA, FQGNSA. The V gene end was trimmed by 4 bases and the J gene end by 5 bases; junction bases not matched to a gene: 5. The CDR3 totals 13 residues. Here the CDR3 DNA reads TGTGCCAGCAGCTCGGGACAGTACCACGAGCAGTACTTC. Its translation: CASSSGQYHEQYF.

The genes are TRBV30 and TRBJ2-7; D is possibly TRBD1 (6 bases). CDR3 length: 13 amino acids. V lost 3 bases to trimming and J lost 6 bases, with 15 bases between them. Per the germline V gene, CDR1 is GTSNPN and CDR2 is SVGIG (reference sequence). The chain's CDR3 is CAWSTRDTAEQYF. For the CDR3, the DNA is TGTGCCTGGAGCACCCGGGACACCGCCGAGCAGTACTTC.

DNA for the CDR3: TGTGCCAGCCCGACGGACAGGGAGCAGTACTTC. It translates to CASPTDREQYF. The genes are TRBV18 and TRBJ2-7; 7 bases agree with TRBD1. V lost 8 bases to trimming and J lost 7 bases; unmatched junction nucleotides: 5. The CDR3 has 11 amino acids. Per the germline V gene, CDR1 is KGHSH and CDR2 is LQKENI.

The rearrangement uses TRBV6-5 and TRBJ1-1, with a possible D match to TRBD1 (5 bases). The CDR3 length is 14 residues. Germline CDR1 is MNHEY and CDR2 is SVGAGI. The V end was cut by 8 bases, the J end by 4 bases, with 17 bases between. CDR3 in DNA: TGTGCCAGCGTTGGCAGGGCTAGGGTCACTGAAGCTTTCTTT. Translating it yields CASVGRARVTEAFF.

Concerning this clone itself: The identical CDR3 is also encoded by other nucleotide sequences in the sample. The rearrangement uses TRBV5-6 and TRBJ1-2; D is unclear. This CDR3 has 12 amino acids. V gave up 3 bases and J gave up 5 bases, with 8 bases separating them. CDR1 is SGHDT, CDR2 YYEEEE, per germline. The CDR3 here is CASSSGAYGYTF. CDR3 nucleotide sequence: TGTGCCAGCAGCTCTGGAGCGTATGGCTACACCTTC.

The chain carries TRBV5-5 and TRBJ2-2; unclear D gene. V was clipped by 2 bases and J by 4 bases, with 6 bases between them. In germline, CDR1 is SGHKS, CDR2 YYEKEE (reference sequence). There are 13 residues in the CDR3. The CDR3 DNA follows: TGTGCCAGCAGCTTCAGTGGCACCGGGGAGCTGTTTTTT. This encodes CASSFSGTGELFF.

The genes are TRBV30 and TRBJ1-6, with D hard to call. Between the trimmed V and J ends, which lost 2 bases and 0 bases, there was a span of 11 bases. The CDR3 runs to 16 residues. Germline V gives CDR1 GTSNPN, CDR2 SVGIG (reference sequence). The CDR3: CAWSTRESSYNSPLHF. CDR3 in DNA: TGTGCCTGGAGTACCCGGGAGAGCTCCTATAATTCACCCCTCCACTTT.

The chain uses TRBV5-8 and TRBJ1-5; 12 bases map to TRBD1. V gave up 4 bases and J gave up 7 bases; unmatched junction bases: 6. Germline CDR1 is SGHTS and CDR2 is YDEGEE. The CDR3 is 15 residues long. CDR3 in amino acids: CASSAGTGGEQPQHF. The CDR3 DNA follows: TGTGCCAGCAGCGCCGGGACAGGGGGCGAGCAGCCCCAGCATTTT. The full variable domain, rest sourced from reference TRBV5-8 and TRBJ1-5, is EAGVTQSPTHLIKTRGQQATLRCSPISGHTSVYWYQQALGLGLQFLLWYDEGEERNRGNFPPRFSGRQFPNYSSELNVNALELEDSALYLCASSAGTGGEQPQHFGDGTRLSIL.

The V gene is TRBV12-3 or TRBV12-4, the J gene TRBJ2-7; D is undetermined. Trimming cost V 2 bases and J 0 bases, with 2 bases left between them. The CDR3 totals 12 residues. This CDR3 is CASSLLSYEQYF. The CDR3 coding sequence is TGTGCCAGCAGTTTACTCTCCTACGAGCAGTACTTC.

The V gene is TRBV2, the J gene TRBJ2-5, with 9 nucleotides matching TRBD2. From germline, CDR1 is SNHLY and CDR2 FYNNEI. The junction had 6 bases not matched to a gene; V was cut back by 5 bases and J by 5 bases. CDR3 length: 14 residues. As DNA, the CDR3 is TGTGCCAGCAGTCAGACTAGCGGCGGGGAGACCCAGTACTTC. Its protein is CASSQTSGGETQYF.

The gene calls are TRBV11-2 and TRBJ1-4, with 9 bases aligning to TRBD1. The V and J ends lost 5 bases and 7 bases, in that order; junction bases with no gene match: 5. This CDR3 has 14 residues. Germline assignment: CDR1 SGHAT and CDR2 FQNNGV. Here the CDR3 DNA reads TGTGCCAGCAGCAAGGACAGGGGCGGTGAAAAACTGTTTTTT. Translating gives CASSKDRGGEKLFF.